Below, 23 T cell receptor beta chains from the same sample are listed, as sequenced in a study of T cell responses to AZD1222 COVID-19 vaccine. The table came from immunoSEQ multiplex PCR; TCRdb's copy has only in-frame clones and leaves some out. The table has about 140,000 clones, 80% to 95% seen once; the top ten hold roughly 2.8%. The source material was peripheral blood, sampled on day 0 of AZD1222 vaccination. The source of these receptors is an adult in good health.

As DNA, the CDR3 is TGTGCCAGCAGCTCTCCGGGACAGGGATCCGATACGCAGTATTTT. The encoded protein is CASSSPGQGSDTQYF. This sequence joins TRBV11-2 and TRBJ2-3, with 9 bases that match TRBD1. CDR1 and CDR2 from the germline V gene are SGHAT and FQNNGV. This CDR3 region has 15 residues. The trim removed 4 bases at V and 6 bases at J, leaving 8 bases unmatched.

V is TRBV6-5 and J is TRBJ2-1; TRBD2 aligns across 8 bases. Trimming took 6 bases from V and 1 from J; bases not matched to a gene: 2. Germline loops: CDR1 MNHEY, CDR2 SVGAGI. This CDR3 region has 14 residues. As DNA, the CDR3 is TGTGCCAGCAGCATAGCGGGGTCCTACAATGAGCAGTTCTTC. Amino acids: CASSIAGSYNEQFF.

This chain joins TRBV5-1 and TRBJ2-3; 10 bases are a match to TRBD1. The CDR3 totals 15 residues. Germline CDR1 and CDR2: SGHRS and YFSETQ. V was clipped by 3 bases and J by 5 bases; unmatched bases: 6. The CDR3 loop reads CASSSDRGRRDTQYF. The DNA of the CDR3 is TGCGCCAGCAGCTCCGACAGGGGGCGCAGAGATACGCAGTATTTT.

CDR3 sequence: CASSLKGGPSGNTIYF. Here the CDR3 DNA reads TGCGCCAGCAGCTTGAAAGGGGGCCCCTCTGGAAACACCATATATTTT. The rearrangement uses TRBV5-1 and TRBJ1-3; 7 bases map to TRBD1. J lost 0 bases, V lost 1 base, and 4 bases had no gene match. CDR3 size: 16 residues. Germline V gene lookup returns CDR1 SGHRS and CDR2 YFSETQ.

The V and J genes are TRBV28 and TRBJ2-5, with TRBD2 identical over 7 bases. The J segment lost 5 bases and the V segment lost 7 bases, leaving 4 bases of the junction unmatched. There are 12 residues in the CDR3. Germline CDR1 and CDR2: MDHEN and SYDVKM. The CDR3 DNA sequence: TGTGCCAGCACCCTGGGAGGGGAGACCCAGTACTTC. This sequence encodes CASTLGGETQYF.

This clone came up once. The CDR3 coding sequence is TGTGCCAGTAGTATGGGGGGGCAGCGGCTAGCGGGAGAGACCCAGTACTTC. It yields the protein CASSMGGQRLAGETQYF. The chain employs TRBV19 and TRBJ2-5; 8 bases align to TRBD2. The CDR3 is 17 residues long. Germline lookup yields CDR1 LNHDA and CDR2 SQIVND (reference sequence). V was pared by 3 bases and J by 4 bases, with 13 bases of the junction left unmatched.

The J gene is TRBJ2-7, the V gene TRBV4-3; D ambiguous. The ends were cut back, 1 base at V and 1 base at J, with 14 bases in the middle. The CDR3 has 16 amino acids. Germline V gene sequence: CDR1 LGHNA, CDR2 YSLEER. The CDR3 sequence is CASSQGAVGPSYEQYF. The CDR3 region has the DNA TGCGCCAGCAGCCAAGGGGCTGTGGGTCCTTCCTACGAGCAGTACTTC.

The chain links TRBV28 to TRBJ2-7, with D unresolved. The germline V and J ends were trimmed by 9 bases and 0 bases, with 12 bases remaining between them. Germline V gives CDR1 MDHEN, CDR2 SYDVKM. This CDR3 comprises 13 residues. CDR3 amino acids: CASMTGRSYEQYF. Written as DNA, the CDR3 is TGTGCCAGTATGACCGGGCGCTCCTACGAGCAGTACTTC.

The rearrangement uses TRBV30 and TRBJ2-7, with D perhaps matching TRBD2 (5 bases). Germline assignment: CDR1 GTSNPN and CDR2 SVGIG (reference sequence). Trimming shortened V by 1 base and J by 6 bases, and 13 bases separated the two germline ends. This CDR3 has 13 residues. Written as DNA, the CDR3 is TGTGCCTGGAGTGAGGGAGAGGGCTCCGAGCAGTACTTC. Translation gives CAWSEGEGSEQYF.

The V and J genes are TRBV5-1 and TRBJ1-2; D is unresolved. The V end was cut by 2 bases, the J end by 0 bases, with 14 bases between. The CDR3 totals 16 residues. Germline V gene sequence: CDR1 SGHRS, CDR2 YFSETQ. DNA of the CDR3: TGCGCCAGCAGCTTACAGACGAGTCGACCTAACTATGGCTACACCTTC. Encoded protein: CASSLQTSRPNYGYTF.

CDR3 region: CASREGYTF. CDR3 DNA: TGTGCCAGCCGAGAAGGCTACACCTTC. V is TRBV2 and J is TRBJ1-2; D gene ambiguous. V gave up 8 bases and J gave up 8 bases, with 6 bases separating them. CDR3 length: 9 residues. Germline CDR1 and CDR2: SNHLY and FYNNEI.

This rearrangement joins TRBV28 to TRBJ1-5; 7 bases are a match to TRBD1. With V trimmed by 7 bases and J by 6 bases, 3 bases remained unmatched. The CDR3 is 12 amino acids. Germline V gene lookup returns CDR1 MDHEN and CDR2 SYDVKM. CDR3 sequence (DNA): TGTGCCAGCAAAGACAGGGCTCAGCCCCAGCATTTT. This gives the protein CASKDRAQPQHF.

V is TRBV6-2 or TRBV6-3 and J is TRBJ1-1; D not resolved. The CDR3 sequence is 13 residues long. With 7 bases removed from V and 4 bases from J, the gap between germline ends came to 13 bases. Germline CDR1 MNHEY, CDR2 SVGEGT. This CDR3 is CASTPDGVTEAFF. For the CDR3, the DNA is TGTGCCAGCACCCCTGATGGGGTCACTGAAGCTTTCTTT.

The CDR3 nucleotides are TGTGCCAGCACCCCAAAGCTAGCGGGAGACCACAATGAGCAGTTCTTC. As protein: CASTPKLAGDHNEQFF. The rearrangement joins TRBV11-3 to TRBJ2-1; 10 bases align to TRBD2. This CDR3 spans 16 amino acids. Trimming at V came to 7 bases and at J to 5 bases, leaving 11 bases not matched to a gene. CDR1 and CDR2 (germline): SGHNT, YENEEA.

The chain couples TRBV3-1 (or the pseudogene TRBV3-2) to TRBJ1-1, with D unresolved. CDR1 and CDR2 from the germline V gene are LGHDT and YNNKEL (reference sequence). The CDR3 length is 14 residues. V lost 3 bases and J lost 5, with 13 bases in between. The DNA for the CDR3 is TGTGCCAGCAGCCACGGGAGAGTGGGGACTGAAGCTTTCTTT. This sequence encodes CASSHGRVGTEAFF.

This clone has just one count. The rearrangement uses TRBV2 and TRBJ1-1; no clear D. The V end was cut by 5 bases, the J end by 2 bases, with 21 bases between. Germline loops: CDR1 SNHLY, CDR2 FYNNEI. The CDR3 consists of 17 residues. DNA for the CDR3: TGTGCCAGCAGTCCCGTTTCAGTTACCACCCAAAACACTGAAGCTTTCTTT. It yields the protein CASSPVSVTTQNTEAFF.

The J gene is TRBJ2-7, the V gene TRBV11-2; TRBD1 is a possible D gene (6 bases). CDR1 SGHAT and CDR2 FQNNGV come from the germline V gene. Trimming took 5 bases from V and 0 from J, leaving 20 bases between them. The CDR3 is 17 amino acids. CDR3 DNA: TGTGCCAGCAGCGCCCAGGGACAACCTTATGCCTCCTACGAGCAGTACTTC. Translating it yields CASSAQGQPYASYEQYF.

The chain recombines TRBV28 with TRBJ1-5; 8 bases agree with TRBD1. In germline, CDR1 is MDHEN, CDR2 SYDVKM. The CDR3 is 14 residues long. Trimming cost V 6 bases and J 9 bases; bases outside gene matches: 10. The CDR3 reads CASRTTGERRPQHF. As DNA, the CDR3 is TGTGCCAGCAGAACGACAGGGGAAAGGAGGCCCCAGCATTTT. Variable domain in full (rest from reference TRBV28 and TRBJ1-5): DVKVTQSSRYLVKRTGEKVFLECVQDMDHENMFWYRQDPGLGLRLIYFSYDVKMKEKGDIPEGYSVSREKKERFSLILESASTNQTSMYLCASRTTGERRPQHFGDGTRLSIL.

This clone has a single count. The rearrangement joins TRBV7-2 to TRBJ1-3; 9 bases agree with TRBD1. Trimming removed 7 bases from V and 2 bases from J; junction bases left unmatched: 9. CDR3 length: 16 amino acids. CDR1 and CDR2 (germline): SGHTA, FQGNSA. The DNA of the CDR3 is TGTGCCAGCAATCTACCGGGACAGGGTACTGGAAACACCATATATTTT. This translates into CASNLPGQGTGNTIYF.

The V and J genes are TRBV15 and TRBJ1-1, with D perhaps TRBD1 (6 bases). Looked up from germline, CDR1 is LNHNV and CDR2 is YYDKDF (reference sequence). Trimming left V 0 bases short and J 8 bases short, with 10 bases between. The CDR3 sequence is 13 residues long. This chain's CDR3 is CATSRDATGEAFF. As DNA, the CDR3 is TGTGCCACCAGCAGAGATGCTACAGGGGAAGCTTTCTTT.

The J gene is TRBJ2-2, the V gene TRBV7-9, with D uncertain. Germline V CDR1 and CDR2: SEHNR, FQNEAQ (reference sequence). V gave up 3 bases and J gave up 6 bases, with 5 bases separating them. The CDR3 has 12 amino acids. CDR3 DNA: TGTGCCAGCAGCTTCGTAGCCGGGGAGCTGTTTTTT. It translates to CASSFVAGELFF.

This clone is a singleton in its sample. The rearrangement links TRBV9 to TRBJ2-7, with D tentatively TRBD1 or TRBD2 (6 bases each). The germline CDR1 and CDR2 sequences are SGDLS and YYNGEE. The CDR3 extends over 15 amino acids. Trimming took off 0 bases at V and 2 bases at J, with 12 bases between the two ends. This CDR3 reads CASSVGGAGTYEQYF. The CDR3 DNA follows: TGTGCCAGCAGCGTAGGGGGGGCAGGTACCTACGAGCAGTACTTC.

The chain carries TRBV6-4 and TRBJ1-3; TRBD1 is a possible D gene (6 bases). V lost 7 bases to trimming and J lost 0 bases, with 22 bases between them. CDR3 length: 18 amino acids. Germline loops: CDR1 MRHNA, CDR2 SNTAGT. Written as DNA, the CDR3 is TGTGCCAGCACCTTCCCCGGGGGCGGAAAGCACTCTGGAAACACCATATATTTT. Protein sequence: CASTFPGGGKHSGNTIYF.